The clone carrying this TCR beta chain occurred a few times. The sample is drawn from a study of blood T cells in healthy people across ages. The CDR3 totals 14 residues. Trimming cost V 8 bases and J 7 bases, with 21 bases left between them. Germline CDR1 is PRHDT and CDR2 is FYEKMQ (reference sequence). A second about 7 to 11 cycle PCR used barcoded and J-beta primers. TCRdb redid the calling of the 5' RACE reads with MiXCR, one entry per CDR3 protein. The data contain about 730,000 distinct CDR3 sequences, roughly 41% of them seen just once; the ten biggest clones take up around a fifth. The J gene is TRBJ2-7, the V gene TRBV13; no definite D call. This clonotype was obtained from a woman aged 60 to 75 in good health. The material sequenced was blood. The CDR3 coding sequence is TGTGCCAGCCAAGGGAATTACTCCTACAATGAGCAGTACTTC. Its translation: CASQGNYSYNEQYF.